Presented here are 22 T cell receptor beta chains from one specimen sequenced in a study of T cell repertoires in cytomegalovirus infection. Each CDR3 protein gets one entry after TCRdb re-called the reads with MiXCR. This sample yields approximately 990,000 distinct CDR3 sequences, of which approximately 32% are seen a single time; around 15% belongs to the top ten. Their antigen targets remain unknown. Sequencing was performed on cultured CD8+ T cells from PBMCs, taken from culture after CMV antigen stimulation. All receptors derive from a human donor in good health (CMV status not recorded). Some clones in this sample may be carry-over from other donors' samples.

This chain connects TRBV12-3 or TRBV12-4 to TRBJ1-2, with 8 bases lining up with TRBD1. CDR3 size: 14 residues. With V trimmed by 5 bases and J by 6 bases, 8 bases remained unmatched. CDR3 residues: CASSARTGKNGYTF. DNA for the CDR3: TGTGCCAGCAGTGCTCGGACAGGGAAGAATGGCTACACCTTC.

The chain combines TRBV5-5 with TRBJ1-1, with 8 bases aligning to TRBD1. J gave up 5 bases and V 4 bases, and 7 bases lay outside the gene matches. The CDR3 is made up of 14 amino acids. Germline CDR1 and CDR2: SGHKS and YYEKEE (reference sequence). CDR3 sequence: CASSRDRGWTEAFF. The CDR3 nucleotides read TGTGCCAGCAGCCGAGACAGGGGATGGACTGAAGCTTTCTTT.

In this sample, this clonotype turned up many times. The chain recombines TRBV7-9 with TRBJ2-4; 7 positions match TRBD1. The V gene end was trimmed by 5 bases and the J gene end by 4 bases; junction bases not matched to a gene: 5. Germline CDR1 is SEHNR and CDR2 is FQNEAQ (reference sequence). This CDR3 has 14 residues. The CDR3, as DNA: TGTGCCAGCAGCGTCCGGGACAGAAAAAACATTCAGTACTTC. Amino acid sequence: CASSVRDRKNIQYF. The variable domain in full, with the rest retrieved from reference TRBV7-9 and TRBJ2-4, is DTGVSQNPRHKITKRGQNVTFRCDPISEHNRLYWYRQTLGQGPEFLTYFQNEAQLEKSRLLSDRFSAERPKGSFSTLEIQRTEQGDSAMYLCASSVRDRKNIQYFGAGTRLSVL.

In its sample, this clonotype was seen a few times. V gene TRBV11-2 combines with J gene TRBJ2-5; 9 bases align to TRBD2. There are 16 residues in the CDR3. J lost 0 bases, V lost 5 bases, and 7 bases had no gene match. CDR1 SGHAT and CDR2 FQNNGV come from the germline V gene. The CDR3 DNA reads as TGTGCCAGCAGCGAAGGGGCGGGGGGGCACCAAGAGACCCAGTACTTC. This gives the protein CASSEGAGGHQETQYF.

This clonotype was seen more than once but under ten times. The rearrangement links TRBV6-6 to TRBJ1-2; D not certain. V lost 11 bases and J lost 8, with 15 bases in between. CDR3 length equals 11 residues. The germline V gene has CDR1 MNHNY and CDR2 SVGAGI (reference sequence). The DNA of the CDR3 is TGTGCCGTGCTAACAGAGGGCGGCTACACCTTC. This gives the protein CAVLTEGGYTF.

V usage is TRBV7-9 and J usage is TRBJ2-7, with 7 bases matching TRBD1. Germline CDR1 reads SEHNR; CDR2 reads FQNEAQ (reference sequence). The V gene end was trimmed by 6 bases and the J gene end by 4 bases; junction bases not matched to a gene: 6. The CDR3 sequence is 13 residues long. The CDR3 here is CASSGTERYEQYV. As DNA, the CDR3 is TGTGCCAGCAGTGGGACAGAGAGATACGAGCAGTACGTC.

This sequence joins TRBV12-3 or TRBV12-4 and TRBJ2-5; the D gene is possibly TRBD2 (5 bases). The CDR3 is 13 amino acids. Trimming stripped 6 bases from V and 4 bases from J, with 12 bases between. The CDR3 nucleotides are TGTGCCAGCAGCTCCCTAGGAGGAGAGACCCAGTACTTC. Translation gives CASSSLGGETQYF.

This clonotype appeared many times. V usage is TRBV7-6 and J usage is TRBJ2-5; possibly TRBD2 for D (6 bases). The CDR3 extends over 13 amino acids. CDR1 and CDR2 from the germline V gene are SGHVS and FNYEAQ. Trimming cost V 2 bases and J 4 bases, with 8 bases left between them. The CDR3, as DNA: TGTGCCAGCAGCTTAACGCGGGGAGAGACCCAGTACTTC. Translated, it gives CASSLTRGETQYF.

V usage is TRBV6-1 and J usage is TRBJ2-1, with a tentative D call TRBD2 (5 bases). The CDR3 covers 16 residues. Germline assignment: CDR1 MNHNS and CDR2 SASEGT. V lost 3 bases to trimming and J lost 0 bases, with 12 bases between them. The CDR3 protein is CASSEDPRGSYNEQFF. The CDR3 DNA reads TGTGCCAGCAGTGAGGACCCTCGGGGCTCCTACAATGAGCAGTTCTTC.

V usage is TRBV6-6 and J usage is TRBJ2-4, with 9 bases aligning to TRBD1. The germline V gene encodes CDR1 MNHNY and CDR2 SVGAGI (reference sequence). The CDR3 contains 15 residues. V gave up 6 bases and J gave up 1 base; unmatched junction bases: 4. CDR3 in DNA: TGTGCCAGCAGGGGACAGGGAGAGGCCAAAAACATTCAGTACTTC. Translating it yields CASRGQGEAKNIQYF.

At least ten counts were recorded for this clonotype. The chain uses TRBV12-3 or TRBV12-4 and TRBJ1-5, with a tentative D call TRBD1 (6 bases). The CDR3 consists of 17 residues. The V and J ends lost 3 bases and 4 bases respectively, with 19 bases between them. The CDR3: CASSFWGGRDLNQPQHF. CDR3 sequence (DNA): TGTGCCAGCAGTTTTTGGGGGGGCCGAGATCTAAATCAGCCCCAGCATTTT.

This chain links TRBV9 with TRBJ2-1, with D possibly being TRBD2 (6 bases). Germline V gives CDR1 SGDLS, CDR2 YYNGEE. The V end lost 0 bases, the J end lost 0 bases, and 7 bases lay between the germline ends. The CDR3 is made up of 15 amino acids. CDR3 nucleotide sequence: TGTGCCAGCAGCGTAGTGGGGGGCTCCTACAATGAGCAGTTCTTC. As protein: CASSVVGGSYNEQFF.

This clonotype was recorded a few times. The gene calls are TRBV7-9 and TRBJ1-5, with D perhaps matching TRBD1 (5 bases). There are 15 residues in the CDR3. Germline-derived CDR1 and CDR2 are SEHNR and FQNEAQ (reference sequence). With 2 bases removed from V and 4 bases from J, the gap between germline ends came to 12 bases. CDR3: CASSLIGHGNQPQHF. Here the CDR3 DNA reads TGTGCCAGCAGCTTAATTGGACACGGAAATCAGCCCCAGCATTTT.

The rearrangement uses TRBV28 and TRBJ2-3; TRBD1 aligns across 7 bases. V was clipped by 5 bases and J by 3 bases; unmatched bases: 5. There are 14 residues in the CDR3. Germline CDR1 and CDR2: MDHEN and SYDVKM. Written as DNA, the CDR3 is TGTGCCAGCAGTGCCGACAGGGTAACAGATACGCAGTATTTT. Its translation is CASSADRVTDTQYF.

The sample holds many counts of this clonotype. The chain combines TRBV7-6 with TRBJ1-1; D is unresolved. Germline values: CDR1 SGHVS, CDR2 FNYEAQ. V lost 1 base, J lost 4 bases, and 7 bases lay in between. CDR3 length: 13 residues. In DNA, the CDR3 is TGTGCCAGCAGCTTAGGCCCCTTCACTGAAGCTTTCTTT. As protein: CASSLGPFTEAFF. The full variable domain, completed using reference TRBV7-6 and TRBJ1-1, is GAGVSQSPRYKVTKRGQDVALRCDPISGHVSLYWYRQALGQGPEFLTYFNYEAQQDKSGLPNDRFSAERPEGSISTLTIQRTEQRDSAMYRCASSLGPFTEAFFGQGTRLTVV.

This clonotype turned up a few times. V is TRBV7-9 and J is TRBJ1-4, with a possible D match to TRBD1 (5 bases). V lost 4 bases, J lost 4 bases, and 19 bases lay in between. The CDR3 is made up of 17 amino acids. Germline CDR1 SEHNR, CDR2 FQNEAQ (reference sequence). CDR3 residues: CASSSNTQTAYNEKLFF. Written as DNA, the CDR3 is TGTGCCAGCAGCTCCAACACCCAGACAGCTTATAATGAAAAACTGTTTTTT.

The gene calls are TRBV11-1 and TRBJ2-1; perhaps TRBD2 as D (6 bases). The CDR3 covers 13 residues. Germline V gene data show CDR1 as SGHAT and CDR2 as FQDESV (reference sequence). V was shortened by 1 base and J by 12 bases, with 13 bases between the two germline ends. CDR3 in amino acids: CASSLGGAPGQFF. The CDR3 DNA reads as TGTGCCAGCAGCTTAGGCGGGGCGCCTGGGCAGTTCTTC.

The CDR3 here is CAISESRGENIQYF. Written as DNA, the CDR3 is TGTGCCATCAGTGAGTCGAGGGGCGAAAACATTCAGTACTTC. This sequence joins TRBV10-3 and TRBJ2-4; D is tentatively TRBD1 or TRBD2 (5 bases each). Germline CDR1 ENHRY, CDR2 SYGVKD. Trimming cost V 0 bases and J 5 bases, with 8 bases left between them. This CDR3 has 14 residues.

To note about this clonotype: A much more abundant neighbour one base away suggests this may be a read error. This chain links TRBV7-8 with TRBJ2-7, with D possibly TRBD1 on 6 matching bases. Germline V gene data show CDR1 as SGHVS and CDR2 as FQNEAQ. This CDR3 is built from 13 residues. Here the CDR3 reads CVSSYRVPYEQYF. CDR3 DNA sequence: TGTGTCAGCAGCTACAGGGTCCCCTACGAGCAGTACTTC.

There are a few counts of this clonotype. The chain carries TRBV29-1 and TRBJ1-2, with D perhaps matching TRBD1 (5 bases). The CDR3 loop spans 12 amino acids. Between the trimmed V and J ends, which lost 4 bases and 4 bases, there was a span of 10 bases. Germline CDR1 is SQVTM and CDR2 is ANQGSEA. This chain's CDR3 is CSVVLGGYGYTF. The CDR3 DNA sequence: TGCAGCGTTGTCCTCGGGGGCTATGGCTACACCTTC.

This clonotype was detected only once. The chain links TRBV4-2 to TRBJ2-5, with D tentatively TRBD2 (6 bases). This CDR3 has 14 residues. Germline CDR1 LGHNA, CDR2 YNFKEQ. V was pared by 1 base and J by 7 bases, with 13 bases between. CDR3 sequence: CASSQGEDEGTQYF. The CDR3 DNA follows: TGTGCCAGCAGCCAAGGGGAGGACGAGGGGACCCAGTACTTC.

This clonotype occurred a few times. The chain is built from TRBV7-9 and TRBJ1-6, with a possible D match to TRBD1 (5 bases). The CDR3 totals 16 residues. Germline V gene sequence: CDR1 SEHNR, CDR2 FQNEAQ (reference sequence). Deletions cut 4 bases from V and 2 bases from J, with 12 bases between. CDR3 DNA sequence: TGTGCCAGCAGCTCCTCTGAGGGGACCTATAATTCACCCCTCCACTTT. It is translated as CASSSSEGTYNSPLHF. Supplemented by reference TRBV7-9 and TRBJ1-6, the full variable domain reads DTGVSQNPRHKITKRGQNVTFRCDPISEHNRLYWYRQTLGQGPEFLTYFQNEAQLEKSRLLSDRFSAERPKGSFSTLEIQRTEQGDSAMYLCASSSSEGTYNSPLHFGNGTRLTVT.